These 15 T cell receptor beta chains share one sample of origin, sequenced in a study of blood T cell repertoires in COVID-19. TCRdb's table, derived via immunoSEQ multiplex PCR, lists solely in-frame clones and lacks some. Of hundreds of thousands of clones in the sample, 80% to 90% were seen once. Sequencing input: PBMCs or T cells enriched from blood (not recorded which). The receptors derive from a woman aged 35 to 49 with acute COVID-19.

The chain carries TRBV19 and TRBJ1-2; 7 bases map to TRBD1. Germline CDR1 is LNHDA and CDR2 is SQIVND (reference sequence). The CDR3 length is 14 residues. V dropped 3 bases and J dropped 2; count of bases not matched to a gene: 3. The CDR3 loop reads CASSIRGPNYGYTF. In nucleotides, the CDR3 is TGTGCCAGTAGTATTAGGGGGCCCAACTATGGCTACACCTTC.

The chain recombines TRBV28 with TRBJ1-5; tentative D call: TRBD1 (6 bases). V lost 4 bases to trimming and J lost 1 base, with 11 bases between them. The CDR3 extends over 15 amino acids. Germline assignment: CDR1 MDHEN and CDR2 SYDVKM. The DNA for the CDR3 is TGTGCCAGCAGTTACCAGGGGACGAGCAATCAGCCCCAGCATTTT. Amino acid sequence: CASSYQGTSNQPQHF.

The V and J genes are TRBV4-3 and TRBJ2-7; TRBD1 agrees at 10 bases. V was clipped by 5 bases and J by 5 bases; unmatched bases: 3. Germline CDR1 LGHNA, CDR2 YSLEER. This CDR3 region has 13 residues. CDR3 sequence reads: CASSKTGGDEQYF. The CDR3 DNA is TGCGCCAGCAGCAAGACAGGGGGCGACGAGCAGTACTTC.

The chain employs TRBV7-8 and TRBJ2-5; 7 bases are a match to TRBD1. The ends lost 6 bases at V and 5 bases at J; junction bases unmatched: 12. Germline-derived CDR1 and CDR2 are SGHVS and FQNEAQ. This CDR3 region has 15 residues. Here the CDR3 DNA reads TGTGCCAGCAGGGGACCAGGGGGATCCTGGGAGACCCAGTACTTC. This translates into CASRGPGGSWETQYF.

The chain is built from TRBV4-3 and TRBJ2-2; D may be TRBD2 (6 bases). V lost 0 bases, J lost 6 bases, and 11 bases lay in between. From germline, CDR1 is LGHNA and CDR2 YSLEER. This CDR3 has 15 residues. CDR3: CASSQEGLASGELFF. The CDR3 DNA reads as TGCGCCAGCAGCCAAGAGGGCCTAGCGTCCGGGGAGCTGTTTTTT.

This chain joins TRBV7-7 and TRBJ2-2; D is ambiguous. V lost 7 bases, J lost 3 bases, and 9 bases lay in between. The CDR3 sequence is 13 residues long. In germline, CDR1 is SSHAT, CDR2 FNYEAQ (reference sequence). CDR3: CASTTHDTGELFF. Here the CDR3 DNA reads TGTGCCAGCACCACACACGACACCGGGGAGCTGTTTTTT.

The V gene is TRBV25-1, the J gene TRBJ2-7; D possibly corresponds to TRBD2 (5 bases). Trimming took off 2 bases at V and 0 bases at J, with 11 bases between the two ends. Germline V gene data show CDR1 as MGHDK and CDR2 as SYGVNS. The CDR3 runs to 15 residues. The CDR3 loop reads CASSEHGGGSYEQYF. The CDR3 DNA sequence: TGTGCCAGCAGTGAACATGGAGGAGGCTCCTACGAGCAGTACTTC.

The V call is TRBV2, the J call TRBJ2-1; tentative D call: TRBD2 (6 bases). V gave up 4 bases and J gave up 0 bases, with 10 bases separating them. The V gene's germline CDR1 is SNHLY and CDR2 FYNNEI. This CDR3 region has 15 residues. The CDR3 DNA reads TGTGCCAGCAGTGTTGCGGGAACCTCCTACAATGAGCAGTTCTTC. Its translation: CASSVAGTSYNEQFF. The entire variable domain, with the rest obtained from reference TRBV2 and TRBJ2-1, is as follows: EPEVTQTPSHQVTQMGQEVILRCVPISNHLYFYWYRQILGQKVEFLVSFYNNEISEKSEIFDDQFSVERPDGSNFTLKIRSTKLEDSAMYFCASSVAGTSYNEQFFGPGTRLTVL.

The V gene is TRBV21-1, the J gene TRBJ2-3; TRBD1, the table's D call, lacks a check against the DNA. TRBV21-1 is a known pseudogene. The CDR3 runs 16 residues. The CDR3 loop reads CASSKEGAYLPDTQYF. The CDR3 coding sequence is TGTGCCAGCAGCAAAGAAGGGGCTTACCTCCCAGATACGCAGTATTTT.

This chain joins TRBV9 and TRBJ2-1; 10 bases are a match to TRBD2. The CDR3 covers 16 residues. The germline V gene encodes CDR1 SGDLS and CDR2 YYNGEE. V lost 0 bases and J lost 5; bases outside the gene matches: 5. The CDR3 bases are TGTGCCAGCAGCGTAGAGCTAGCGGGAGCGAACAATGAGCAGTTCTTC. It translates to CASSVELAGANNEQFF.

CDR3 region: CASSAVWTGGLEPQHF. Here the CDR3 DNA reads TGTGCCAGCAGTGCCGTATGGACAGGGGGTTTGGAGCCCCAGCATTTT. V is TRBV6-1 and J is TRBJ1-5; 10 nucleotides line up with TRBD1. Losses at the gene ends were 4 bases for V and 8 bases for J; bases not matched to a gene: 11. Germline V gene lookup returns CDR1 MNHNS and CDR2 SASEGT. This CDR3 has 16 residues.

V gene TRBV30 combines with J gene TRBJ2-7; D is unclear. This CDR3 contains 11 residues. The V gene's germline CDR1 is GTSNPN and CDR2 SVGIG (reference sequence). V dropped 5 bases and J dropped 4 bases, with 9 bases sitting between them. CDR3 DNA: TGTGCCTGGCGGAGAATTTACGAGCAGTACTTC. Its protein product is CAWRRIYEQYF.

The chain couples TRBV18 to TRBJ1-1, with D unclear. Germline V gene data show CDR1 as KGHSH and CDR2 as LQKENI. This CDR3 has 13 amino acids. Trimming took off 3 bases at V and 7 bases at J, with 12 bases between the two ends. The CDR3 DNA is TGTGCCAGCTCACCCACCCCCCCCGGTGAAGCTTTCTTT. Translated, it gives CASSPTPPGEAFF.

This rearrangement joins TRBV7-6 to TRBJ2-7; 7 bases are shared with TRBD1. CDR3 length: 13 amino acids. The germline gives CDR1 SGHVS, CDR2 FNYEAQ. V lost 8 bases and J lost 3; bases outside the gene matches: 7. For the CDR3, the DNA is TGTGCCAGCCCCCGGGACAGATTCTACGAGCAGTACTTC. Its translation is CASPRDRFYEQYF.

V usage is TRBV4-3 and J usage is TRBJ1-5; D remains unclear. Germline lookup yields CDR1 LGHNA and CDR2 YSLEER. The V gene lost 0 bases and the J gene lost 9 bases, with 9 bases spanning the gap. The CDR3 runs 13 residues. The CDR3 loop reads CASSQDLRGPQHF. In nucleotides, the CDR3 is TGCGCCAGCAGCCAAGATTTGCGAGGGCCCCAGCATTTT.